This T cell receptor beta chain was documented in a study of cytotoxic CD8 clonotypes in ibrutinib-treated CLL. On the study more broadly: Responses: roughly 25 partial, 2 complete; after median approximately 70 months, around 15 stayed remitted, roughly 12 progressed.

Deep sequencing aimed at 1 in 200,000 to 1 in 1 million T cells' resolution. Method: immunoSEQ multiplex PCR; TCRdb's copy keeps in-frame clones and lacks some. This repertoire shows 130,000 to 150,000 clones, over 60% found once; its top ten account for over 10%. CDR1 SEHNR and CDR2 FQNEAQ come from the germline V gene (reference sequence). V trimming: 3 bases; J trimming: 15 bases; junction bases outside the gene matches: 8. This CDR3 is 12 amino acids long. The specimen was PBMCs, collected after 12 months of ibrutinib treatment. The receptor was isolated from a human donor with chronic lymphocytic leukemia. The chain recombines TRBV7-9 with TRBJ2-1; 7 nucleotides line up with TRBD2. CDR3: CASSLQSGNRFF. Here the CDR3 DNA reads TGTGCCAGCAGCTTGCAAAGCGGGAATAGGTTCTTC.